This T cell receptor (beta chain) is drawn from a study of Graves' ophthalmopathy and Graves' hyperthyroidism. The study's findings and limits: Ophthalmopathy progression cases were predicted by the model with 70.59% sensitivity and around 72% specificity.

Amplification from RNA transcripts yielded the TCR beta CDR3 regions. Following a first-round RT-PCR that used HTBI primers, a second-round multiplex PCR was carried out. TCRdb redid the calling of the multiplex PCR reads with MiXCR, one entry per CDR3 protein. The sample has around 590,000 distinct CDR3 sequences, about 35% seen once; the top ten hold around 4.6%. Comment on this clonotype: What it binds is not known.

This receptor was obtained from an adult man with Graves' hyperthyroidism. The sample comprised peripheral blood or thyroid tissue (not recorded which).

The CDR3 protein is CASSFVAGGETQHF. The DNA for the CDR3 is TGTGCCAGCAGTTTCGTAGCGGGAGGGGAGACCCAGCATTTT. The chain links TRBV12-3 or TRBV12-4 to TRBJ1-5; perhaps TRBD1 as D (5 bases). This CDR3 has 14 residues. V was pared by 3 bases and J by 11 bases, with 17 bases between.